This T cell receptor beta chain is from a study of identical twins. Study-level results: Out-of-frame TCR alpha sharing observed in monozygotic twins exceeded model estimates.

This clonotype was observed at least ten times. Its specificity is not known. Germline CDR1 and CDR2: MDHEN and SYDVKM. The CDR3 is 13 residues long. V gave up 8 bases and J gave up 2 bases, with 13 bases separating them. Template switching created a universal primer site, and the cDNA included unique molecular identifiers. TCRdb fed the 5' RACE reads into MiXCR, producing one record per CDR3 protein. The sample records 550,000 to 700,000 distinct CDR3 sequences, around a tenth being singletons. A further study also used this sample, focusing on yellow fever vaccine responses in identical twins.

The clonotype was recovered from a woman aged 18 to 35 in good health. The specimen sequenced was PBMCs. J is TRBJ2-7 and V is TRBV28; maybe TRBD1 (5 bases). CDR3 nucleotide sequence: TGTGCCAGCGCCGGCAGGGAACCCTACGAGCAGTACTTC. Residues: CASAGREPYEQYF. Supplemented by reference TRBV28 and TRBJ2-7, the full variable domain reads DVKVTQSSRYLVKRTGEKVFLECVQDMDHENMFWYRQDPGLGLRLIYFSYDVKMKEKGDIPEGYSVSREKKERFSLILESASTNQTSMYLCASAGREPYEQYFGPGTRLTVT.